One sample yielded the 32 T cell receptor beta chains listed below, sequenced in a study of T cell changes during pregnancy in multiple sclerosis. Clones were read by immunoSEQ multiplex PCR, and TCRdb kept only the in-frame ones, dropping some. Of about 57,000 clones in the sample, around 93% were seen once. This specimen was peripheral blood, taken after pregnancy. The receptors derive from a female donor in good health, enrolled as a control in a pregnancy study.

The sample holds one count of this clone. This chain uses TRBV6-6 with TRBJ1-5, with D tentatively TRBD1 (5 bases). CDR1 is MNHNY and CDR2 is SVGAGI in the germline V gene (reference sequence). The CDR3 runs to 14 residues. With 0 bases removed from V and 5 bases from J, the gap between germline ends came to 8 bases. The CDR3 region is CASSYSGGDQPQHF. The CDR3 bases are TGTGCCAGCAGTTACTCAGGAGGGGATCAGCCCCAGCATTTT.

CDR3 amino acids: CASSPWGGTTDTQYF. The CDR3 DNA reads TGTGCCAGCAGCCCATGGGGGGGCACCACAGATACGCAGTATTTT. The V call is TRBV9, the J call TRBJ2-3; D perhaps matches TRBD2 (7 bases). V was pared by 4 bases and J by 2 bases, with 14 bases between. CDR3 length: 15 residues. Germline lookup yields CDR1 SGDLS and CDR2 YYNGEE.

This chain connects TRBV19 to TRBJ1-1; TRBD1 matches at 7 bases. J gave up 2 bases and V 8 bases, and 11 bases lay outside the gene matches. This CDR3 has 15 amino acids. Germline lookup yields CDR1 LNHDA and CDR2 SQIVND (reference sequence). CDR3 bases: TGTGCCAGTGAACAGGGACAGAGGGTTAACACTGAAGCTTTCTTT. Translation: CASEQGQRVNTEAFF.

J is TRBJ1-2 and V is TRBV5-6; tentatively, D is TRBD1 (5 bases). CDR1 and CDR2 from the germline V gene are SGHDT and YYEEEE. V lost 6 bases and J lost 5, with 11 bases in between. The CDR3 is 12 residues long. CDR3 bases: TGTGCCAGCACCACAGGATTTTATGGCTACACCTTC. Amino acid sequence: CASTTGFYGYTF. Full variable domain (remainder filled in from reference TRBV5-6 and TRBJ1-2): DAGVTQSPTHLIKTRGQQVTLRCSPKSGHDTVSWYQQALGQGPQFIFQYYEEEERQRGNFPDRFSGHQFPNYSSELNVNALLLGDSALYLCASTTGFYGYTFGSGTRLTVV.

The rearrangement uses TRBV29-1 and TRBJ2-5; D perhaps matches TRBD1 (5 bases). CDR1 and CDR2 (germline): SQVTM, ANQGSEA. Trimming took off 4 bases at V and 7 bases at J, with 19 bases between the two ends. There are 14 residues in the CDR3. The CDR3 region is CSVVMASTARTQYF. The DNA of the CDR3 is TGCAGCGTTGTCATGGCCTCGACAGCGAGGACCCAGTACTTC.

The V gene is TRBV11-3, the J gene TRBJ1-6; the D is unclear. V lost 6 bases and J lost 7, with 25 bases in between. From germline, CDR1 is SGHNT and CDR2 YENEEA. This CDR3 spans 18 amino acids. The CDR3 protein is CASSDIYGTIFGNSPLHF. The CDR3 nucleotides are TGTGCCAGCAGTGACATATATGGCACAATCTTCGGAAATTCACCCCTCCACTTT.

This clone was picked up one time. This rearrangement joins TRBV4-3 to TRBJ2-7, with TRBD1 matching over 8 bases. Germline assignment: CDR1 LGHNA and CDR2 YSLEER. CDR3 length: 16 amino acids. V was clipped by 3 bases and J by 4 bases; unmatched bases: 11. The CDR3 protein is CASSHGATGELYEQYF. The DNA of the CDR3 is TGCGCCAGCAGCCACGGAGCGACAGGGGAGCTTTACGAGCAGTACTTC.

The gene calls are TRBV7-8 and TRBJ2-6, with TRBD1 matching over 12 bases. The ends lost 11 bases at V and 3 bases at J; junction bases unmatched: 8. CDR1 is SGHVS, CDR2 FQNEAQ, per germline. This CDR3 has 16 residues. CDR3 sequence reads: CAYLGQGALGANVLTF. For the CDR3, the DNA is TGTGCCTATTTGGGACAGGGGGCTCTTGGGGCCAACGTCCTGACTTTC.

The chain links TRBV10-3 to TRBJ2-1; 10 nucleotides line up with TRBD2. CDR3 length: 16 residues. J lost 7 bases, V lost 2 bases, and 8 bases had no gene match. Germline lookup yields CDR1 ENHRY and CDR2 SYGVKD. DNA of the CDR3: TGTGCCATCAGTGAGATGGCTAGCGGGAGTTGGAATGAGCAGTTCTTC. Its protein product is CAISEMASGSWNEQFF.

The chain couples TRBV2 to TRBJ2-3; 11 bases match TRBD2. Germline-derived CDR1 and CDR2 are SNHLY and FYNNEI. This CDR3 has 14 amino acids. The V segment lost 6 bases and the J segment 1 base; nucleotides outside the gene matches: 0. The CDR3 is CASRTSGGTDTQYF. The CDR3 nucleotides read TGTGCCAGCAGGACTAGCGGGGGCACAGATACGCAGTATTTT. The variable domain in full, completed from reference TRBV2 and TRBJ2-3, reads EPEVTQTPSHQVTQMGQEVILRCVPISNHLYFYWYRQILGQKVEFLVSFYNNEISEKSEIFDDQFSVERPDGSNFTLKIRSTKLEDSAMYFCASRTSGGTDTQYFGPGTRLTVL.

CDR3 loop: CASRIQGASNSGYTF. The DNA of the CDR3 is TGTGCCAGCAGGATACAGGGGGCATCGAATAGTGGCTACACCTTC. The chain links TRBV28 to TRBJ1-2; 9 bases match TRBD1. This CDR3 has 15 residues. Germline trimming cut 6 bases from V and 7 bases from J; bases unmatched to any gene: 12. Germline loops: CDR1 MDHEN, CDR2 SYDVKM.

The chain joins TRBV7-2 to TRBJ2-1, with a weak D call TRBD1 (5 bases). Between the trimmed V and J ends, which lost 6 bases and 5 bases, there was a span of 11 bases. Germline-derived CDR1 and CDR2 are SGHTA and FQGNSA. The CDR3 is 13 amino acids. The CDR3 sequence is CASRQASHNEQFF. Here the CDR3 DNA reads TGTGCCAGCAGACAGGCCTCACACAATGAGCAGTTCTTC.

In nucleotides, the CDR3 is TGTGCCTGGACCCGAACAGAGTATGGCTACACCTTC. Residues: CAWTRTEYGYTF. This rearrangement joins TRBV30 to TRBJ1-2; D not resolved. The germline V and J ends were trimmed by 4 bases and 5 bases, with 11 bases remaining between them. The CDR3 runs to 12 residues. Germline V gene data show CDR1 as GTSNPN and CDR2 as SVGIG (reference sequence).

The chain links TRBV5-1 to TRBJ1-4; D ambiguous. The CDR3 covers 15 residues. Germline V CDR1 and CDR2: SGHRS, YFSETQ. The ends were cut back, 1 base at V and 7 bases at J, with 14 bases in the middle. CDR3 coding DNA: TGCGCCAGCAGCTTGCTTGGAGGGAGGGTTGAAAAACTGTTTTTT. It specifies CASSLLGGRVEKLFF.

This chain uses TRBV11-2 with TRBJ1-2; no clear D gene. In germline, CDR1 is SGHAT, CDR2 FQNNGV. V lost 0 bases to trimming and J lost 0 bases, with 14 bases between them. This CDR3 has 17 residues. The CDR3 sequence: CASSLDPLQATNYGYTF. The CDR3 coding sequence is TGTGCCAGCAGCTTAGATCCCCTGCAGGCTACTAACTATGGCTACACCTTC. The full variable domain, rest sourced from reference TRBV11-2 and TRBJ1-2, is EAGVAQSPRYKIIEKRQSVAFWCNPISGHATLYWYQQILGQGPKLLIQFQNNGVVDDSQLPKDRFSAERLKGVDSTLKIQPAKLEDSAVYLCASSLDPLQATNYGYTFGSGTRLTVV.

The rearrangement joins TRBV5-1 to TRBJ2-7; 8 bases are shared with TRBD1. The CDR3 is made up of 14 amino acids. Per the germline V gene, CDR1 is SGHRS and CDR2 is YFSETQ. V lost 0 bases, J lost 7 bases, and 6 bases stayed unmatched. The CDR3 region has the DNA TGCGCCAGCAGCTTGGGGACAGGGACGCGGGAGCAGTACTTC. Its protein product is CASSLGTGTREQYF.

This clone occurred a few times. This chain uses TRBV2 with TRBJ1-2; TRBD1 matches 10 bases. The CDR3 extends over 16 amino acids. Germline lookup yields CDR1 SNHLY and CDR2 FYNNEI. After removal of 4 bases from V and 0 bases from J, the junction contained 5 bases not matched to a gene. The CDR3 region is CASSVRQGASNYGYTF. The CDR3 DNA reads as TGTGCCAGCAGTGTTAGACAGGGGGCTTCTAACTATGGCTACACCTTC.

This clone was recorded once. The V and J genes are TRBV5-1 and TRBJ2-5; 8 nucleotides match TRBD2. CDR1 SGHRS and CDR2 YFSETQ come from the germline V gene. The V and J ends lost 0 bases and 4 bases, in that order; junction bases with no gene match: 11. The CDR3 spans 17 residues. CDR3 in DNA: TGCGCCAGCAGCTTGGACGGGAGGGCCGGGGGAAGAGAGACCCAGTACTTC. This gives the protein CASSLDGRAGGRETQYF. The full variable domain, completed using reference TRBV5-1 and TRBJ2-5, is KAGVTQTPRYLIKTRGQQVTLSCSPISGHRSVSWYQQTPGQGLQFLFEYFSETQRNKGNFPGRFSGRQFSNSRSEMNVSTLELGDSALYLCASSLDGRAGGRETQYFGPGTRLLVL.

CDR3 in DNA: TGTGCCTGGAGCCCGTATACAGGAGGGTATGGCTACACCTTC. Translating gives CAWSPYTGGYGYTF. This chain connects TRBV30 to TRBJ1-2; TRBD1 is a possible D gene (5 bases). Trimming took off 3 bases at V and 5 bases at J, with 16 bases between the two ends. The germline CDR1 and CDR2 sequences are GTSNPN and SVGIG (reference sequence). This CDR3 region has 14 residues.

The sample holds one count of this clone. This chain uses TRBV19 with TRBJ1-2; 10 bases align to TRBD1. There are 16 residues in the CDR3. With V trimmed by 5 bases and J by 5 bases, 11 bases remained unmatched. CDR1 is LNHDA and CDR2 is SQIVND in the germline V gene (reference sequence). CDR3 loop: CASSPTGTGVSYGYTF. CDR3 bases: TGTGCCAGTAGTCCTACTGGGACAGGGGTATCGTATGGCTACACCTTC.

This clone has a single count. The chain links TRBV2 to TRBJ2-1; 10 bases map to TRBD2. Germline V CDR1 and CDR2: SNHLY, FYNNEI. The trim removed 3 bases at V and 12 bases at J, leaving 8 bases unmatched. This CDR3 contains 14 residues. The CDR3 DNA sequence: TGTGCCAGCAGTGATTGGGAGCGGGAGGGGCCGCAGTTCTTC. This encodes CASSDWEREGPQFF.

The chain uses TRBV7-8 and TRBJ1-5, with D unresolved. The CDR3 loop spans 16 amino acids. The V gene's germline CDR1 is SGHVS and CDR2 FQNEAQ. V was cut by 0 bases and J by 1 base, with 10 bases left in between. CDR3 DNA sequence: TGTGCCAGCAGCTTAGCGGGAGTCCGCAGCAATCAGCCCCAGCATTTT. Translation gives CASSLAGVRSNQPQHF.

The sample holds a few counts of this clone. The V call is TRBV6-6, the J call TRBJ2-7; the match to TRBD2 covers 7 bases. V trimming: 2 bases; J trimming: 5 bases; junction bases outside the gene matches: 6. The CDR3 is 14 residues long. The germline gives CDR1 MNHNY, CDR2 SVGAGI (reference sequence). DNA of the CDR3: TGTGCCAGCAGTTACGGGGGAGGGCCCCACGAGCAGTACTTC. Its protein product is CASSYGGGPHEQYF.

The V and J genes are TRBV2 and TRBJ1-1, with D unresolved. The CDR3 extends over 14 amino acids. Germline V CDR1 and CDR2: SNHLY, FYNNEI. The V and J ends lost 0 bases and 11 bases respectively, with 16 bases between them. DNA for the CDR3: TGTGCCAGCAGTGAAGCGTTATTGGCGACAAAGGCTTTCTTT. Amino acid sequence: CASSEALLATKAFF. The complete variable domain, with remaining parts taken from reference TRBV2 and TRBJ1-1, reads EPEVTQTPSHQVTQMGQEVILRCVPISNHLYFYWYRQILGQKVEFLVSFYNNEISEKSEIFDDQFSVERPDGSNFTLKIRSTKLEDSAMYFCASSEALLATKAFFGQGTRLTVV.

The chain employs TRBV29-1 and TRBJ1-2; D gene uncertain. Trimming removed 6 bases at V and 4 bases at J, with 15 bases between. The CDR3 runs 13 residues. In germline, CDR1 is SQVTM, CDR2 ANQGSEA. The CDR3 DNA sequence: TGCAGCGTAGAGGAGGGTTTTGCCTATGGCTACACCTTC. It encodes CSVEEGFAYGYTF.

The chain has TRBV6-5 and TRBJ1-5; perhaps TRBD1 as D (5 bases). V was trimmed by 4 bases and J by 6 bases, leaving 16 bases between them. The CDR3 runs to 15 residues. The V gene's germline CDR1 is MNHEY and CDR2 SVGAGI. CDR3 region: CASSSGGGVGQPQHF. Here the CDR3 DNA reads TGTGCCAGCAGTTCCGGTGGGGGGGTGGGTCAGCCCCAGCATTTT.

This clone was detected only once. The rearrangement joins TRBV7-2 to TRBJ2-7; TRBD1 matches 9 bases. The CDR3 runs to 15 residues. Germline V CDR1 and CDR2: SGHTA, FQGNSA. V shed 2 bases and J 5 bases; nucleotides not matched to a gene: 7. CDR3 nucleotide sequence: TGTGCCAGCAGCTTAAATGGACAGGGGAGCGACGAGCAGTACTTC. Residues: CASSLNGQGSDEQYF.

The chain employs TRBV7-2 and TRBJ2-5, with TRBD2 matching 15 bases. CDR3 length equals 18 residues. V trimming: 1 base; J trimming: 5 bases; junction bases outside the gene matches: 8. Germline V lookup: CDR1 SGHTA, CDR2 FQGNSA. CDR3 amino acids: CASSLGGLAGGSWETQYF. CDR3 nucleotide sequence: TGTGCCAGCAGCTTAGGGGGACTAGCGGGAGGCTCTTGGGAGACCCAGTACTTC.

V is TRBV5-4 and J is TRBJ2-2; D is unresolved. CDR3 length: 16 amino acids. Germline V lookup: CDR1 SGHNT, CDR2 YYREEE (reference sequence). Trimming pared 4 bases from V and 0 bases from J, leaving 13 bases between. This CDR3 reads CASSPAGPSNTGELFF. The CDR3 DNA sequence: TGTGCCAGCAGCCCCGCAGGCCCCTCGAACACCGGGGAGCTGTTTTTT.

V usage is TRBV6-5 and J usage is TRBJ1-1, with a weak D call TRBD1 (5 bases). Trimming pared 2 bases from V and 6 bases from J, leaving 10 bases between. Germline CDR1 is MNHEY and CDR2 is SVGAGI. The CDR3 is 13 amino acids. The CDR3: CASSYPPGAEAFF. As DNA, the CDR3 is TGTGCCAGCAGTTACCCCCCGGGGGCTGAAGCTTTCTTT.

The chain combines TRBV2 with TRBJ2-1; 7 bases are a match to TRBD2. Germline V CDR1 and CDR2: SNHLY, FYNNEI. Germline trimming cut 7 bases from V and 2 bases from J; bases unmatched to any gene: 11. The CDR3 consists of 16 residues. CDR3 in DNA: TGTGCCAGCATTGTAGGGTTTGCGGGAGCCTACAATGAGCAGTTCTTC. Translated, it gives CASIVGFAGAYNEQFF.

The chain carries TRBV5-1 and TRBJ2-1; 8 nucleotides agree with TRBD2. J was trimmed by 9 bases and V by 4 bases; bases with no gene match: 9. The CDR3 contains 14 residues. The germline gives CDR1 SGHRS, CDR2 YFSETQ. For the CDR3, the DNA is TGCGCCAGCAGCCTAGGCAGCGGGAGAGGTGAGCAGTTCTTC. Its translation: CASSLGSGRGEQFF.